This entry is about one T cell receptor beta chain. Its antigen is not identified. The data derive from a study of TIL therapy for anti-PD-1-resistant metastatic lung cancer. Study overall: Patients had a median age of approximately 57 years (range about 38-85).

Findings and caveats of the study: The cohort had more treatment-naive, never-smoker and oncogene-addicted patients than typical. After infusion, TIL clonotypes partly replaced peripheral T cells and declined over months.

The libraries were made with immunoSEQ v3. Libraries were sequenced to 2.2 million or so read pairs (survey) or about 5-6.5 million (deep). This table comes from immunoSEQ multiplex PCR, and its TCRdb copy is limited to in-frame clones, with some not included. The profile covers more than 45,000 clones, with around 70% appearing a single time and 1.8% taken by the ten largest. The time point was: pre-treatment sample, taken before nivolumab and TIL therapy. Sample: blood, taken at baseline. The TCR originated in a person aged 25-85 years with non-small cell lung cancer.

The CDR3 nucleotides are TGCGCCAGCAGCTTGGGGGGACAGGGCCCAAATGAAAAACTGTTTTTT. It is translated as CASSLGGQGPNEKLFF. The chain recombines TRBV5-1 with TRBJ1-4, with 9 bases that match TRBD1. The CDR3 is 16 amino acids. J was trimmed by 5 bases and V by 0 bases; bases with no gene match: 5. The germline gives CDR1 SGHRS, CDR2 YFSETQ.